Included here is one T cell receptor beta chain sequence, with context. The data were obtained in a study of early T cells in non-severe SARS-CoV-2 infection. At the level of the study: RNA in bulk from unsorted whole blood was sequenced, and chains were unpaired.

The CDR3 runs 13 residues. J was trimmed by 3 bases and V by 11 bases; bases with no gene match: 7. Germline V lookup: CDR1 KGHDR, CDR2 SFDVKD. TCRdb itself ran the 5' RACE reads through MiXCR, one entry per CDR3 protein. The table shows more than 55,000 distinct CDR3 sequences, with about 8.9% occurring only once. The receptor comes from an adult who was a healthcare worker with PCR-confirmed SARS-CoV-2 infection or an uninfected control (not recorded which). Sequencing used whole blood. This sequence joins TRBV24-1 and TRBJ2-5; 8 nucleotides align to TRBD1. The CDR3, as DNA: TGTGCCATCGTACCGGGACAGGAAGAGACCCAGTACTTC. It codes for CAIVPGQEETQYF.